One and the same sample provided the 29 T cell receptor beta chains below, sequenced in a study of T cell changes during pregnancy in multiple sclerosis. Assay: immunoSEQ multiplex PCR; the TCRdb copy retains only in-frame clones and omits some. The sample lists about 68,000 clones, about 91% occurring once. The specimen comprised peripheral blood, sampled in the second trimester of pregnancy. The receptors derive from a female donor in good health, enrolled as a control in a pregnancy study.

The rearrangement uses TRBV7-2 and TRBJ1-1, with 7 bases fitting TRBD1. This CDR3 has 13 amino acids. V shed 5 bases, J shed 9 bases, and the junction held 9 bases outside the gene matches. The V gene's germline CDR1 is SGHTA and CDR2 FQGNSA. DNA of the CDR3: TGTGCCAGCAGCCCTAACAGGGGTCCTCAAGCTTTCTTT. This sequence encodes CASSPNRGPQAFF.

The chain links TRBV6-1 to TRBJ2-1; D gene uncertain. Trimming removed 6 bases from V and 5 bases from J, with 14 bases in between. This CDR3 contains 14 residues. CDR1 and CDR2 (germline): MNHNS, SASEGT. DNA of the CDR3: TGTGCCAGCAGCCGATGGAGAGCCGACAATGAGCAGTTCTTC. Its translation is CASSRWRADNEQFF.

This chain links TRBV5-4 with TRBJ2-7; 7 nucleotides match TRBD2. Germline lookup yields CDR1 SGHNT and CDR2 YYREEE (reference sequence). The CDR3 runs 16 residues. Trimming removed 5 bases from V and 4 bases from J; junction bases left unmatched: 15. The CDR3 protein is CASSPLADPTQYEQYF. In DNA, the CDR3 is TGTGCCAGCAGTCCCCTAGCGGACCCGACACAGTACGAGCAGTACTTC.

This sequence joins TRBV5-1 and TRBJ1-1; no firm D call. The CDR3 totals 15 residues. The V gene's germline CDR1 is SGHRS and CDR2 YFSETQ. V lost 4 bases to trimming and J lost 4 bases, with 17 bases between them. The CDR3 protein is CASSTGQREGTEAFF. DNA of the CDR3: TGCGCCAGCAGCACGGGTCAACGGGAGGGCACTGAAGCTTTCTTT.

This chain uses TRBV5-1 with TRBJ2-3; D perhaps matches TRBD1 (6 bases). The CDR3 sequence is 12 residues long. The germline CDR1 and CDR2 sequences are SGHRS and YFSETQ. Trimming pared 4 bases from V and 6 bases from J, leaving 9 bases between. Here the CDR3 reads CASSPGQDTQYF. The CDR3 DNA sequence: TGCGCCAGCAGCCCCGGACAGGATACGCAGTATTTT.

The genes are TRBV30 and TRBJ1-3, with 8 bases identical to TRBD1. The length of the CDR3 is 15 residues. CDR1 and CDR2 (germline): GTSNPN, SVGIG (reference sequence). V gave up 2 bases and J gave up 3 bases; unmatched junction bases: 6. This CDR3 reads CAWSPRTGLGNTIYF. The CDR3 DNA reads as TGTGCCTGGAGTCCCAGGACAGGGCTTGGAAACACCATATATTTT.

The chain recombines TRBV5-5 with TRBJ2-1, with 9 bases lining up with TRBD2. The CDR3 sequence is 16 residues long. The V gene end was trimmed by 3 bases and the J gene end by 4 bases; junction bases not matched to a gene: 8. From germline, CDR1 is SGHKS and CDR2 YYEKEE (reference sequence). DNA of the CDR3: TGTGCCAGCAGCTCCGCCGGGACTAGCAGTTACAATGAGCAGTTCTTC. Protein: CASSSAGTSSYNEQFF.

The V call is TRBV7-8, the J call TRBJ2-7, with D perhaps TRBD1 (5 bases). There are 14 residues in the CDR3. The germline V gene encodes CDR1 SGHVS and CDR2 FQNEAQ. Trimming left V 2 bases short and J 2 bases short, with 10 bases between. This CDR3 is CASSLRGGTYEQYF. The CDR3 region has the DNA TGTGCCAGCAGCTTAAGGGGCGGAACCTACGAGCAGTACTTC.

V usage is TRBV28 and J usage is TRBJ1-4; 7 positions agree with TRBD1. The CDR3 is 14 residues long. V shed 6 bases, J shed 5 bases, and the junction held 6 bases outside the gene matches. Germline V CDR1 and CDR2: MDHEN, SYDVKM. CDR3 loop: CASRKDRQNEKLFF. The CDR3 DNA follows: TGTGCCAGCAGGAAGGACAGGCAGAATGAAAAACTGTTTTTT.

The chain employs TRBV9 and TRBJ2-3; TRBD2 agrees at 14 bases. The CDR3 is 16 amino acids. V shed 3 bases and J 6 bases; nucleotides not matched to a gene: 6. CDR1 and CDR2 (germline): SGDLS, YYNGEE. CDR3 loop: CASSGRGLAGEDTQYF. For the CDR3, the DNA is TGTGCCAGCAGCGGTCGGGGACTAGCGGGAGAGGATACGCAGTATTTT.

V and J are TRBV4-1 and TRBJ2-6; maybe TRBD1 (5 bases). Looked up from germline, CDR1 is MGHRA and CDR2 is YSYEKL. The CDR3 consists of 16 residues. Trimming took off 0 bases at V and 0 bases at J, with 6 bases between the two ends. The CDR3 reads CASSQDRGSGANVLTF. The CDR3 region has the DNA TGCGCCAGCAGCCAAGATAGGGGCTCTGGGGCCAACGTCCTGACTTTC.

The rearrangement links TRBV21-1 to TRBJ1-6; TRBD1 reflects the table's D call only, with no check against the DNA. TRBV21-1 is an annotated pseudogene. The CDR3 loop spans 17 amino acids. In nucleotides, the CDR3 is TGTGCCAGCAGCAAAGCCCCTCGACAGGGAGGCGGGTCACCCCTCCACTTT. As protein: CASSKAPRQGGGSPLHF.

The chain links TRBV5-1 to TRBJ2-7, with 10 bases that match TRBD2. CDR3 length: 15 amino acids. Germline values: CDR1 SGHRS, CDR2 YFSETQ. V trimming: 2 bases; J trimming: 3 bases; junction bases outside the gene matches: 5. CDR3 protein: CASSFGTSELYEQYF. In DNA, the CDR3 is TGCGCCAGCAGCTTCGGGACTAGCGAACTCTACGAGCAGTACTTC. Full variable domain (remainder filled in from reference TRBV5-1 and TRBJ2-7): KAGVTQTPRYLIKTRGQQVTLSCSPISGHRSVSWYQQTPGQGLQFLFEYFSETQRNKGNFPGRFSGRQFSNSRSEMNVSTLELGDSALYLCASSFGTSELYEQYFGPGTRLTVT.

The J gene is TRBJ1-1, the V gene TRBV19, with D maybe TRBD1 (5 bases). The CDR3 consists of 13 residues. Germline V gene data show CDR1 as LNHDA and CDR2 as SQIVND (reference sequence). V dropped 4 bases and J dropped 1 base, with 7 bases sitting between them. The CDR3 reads CASSSQGNTEAFF. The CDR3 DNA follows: TGTGCCAGTAGTAGCCAGGGGAACACTGAAGCTTTCTTT.

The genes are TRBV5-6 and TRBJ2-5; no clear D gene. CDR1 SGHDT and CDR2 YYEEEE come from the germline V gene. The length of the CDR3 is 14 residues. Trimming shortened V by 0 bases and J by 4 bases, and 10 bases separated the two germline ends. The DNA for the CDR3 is TGTGCCAGCAGCTTGGGGATTACGGGAGAGACCCAGTACTTC. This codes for CASSLGITGETQYF.

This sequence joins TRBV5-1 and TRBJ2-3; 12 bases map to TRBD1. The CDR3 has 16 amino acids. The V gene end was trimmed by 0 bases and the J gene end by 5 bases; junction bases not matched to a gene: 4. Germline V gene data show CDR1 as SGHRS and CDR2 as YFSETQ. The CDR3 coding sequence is TGCGCCAGCAGCTTGGGGGACAGGGGGCATGGAGATACGCAGTATTTT. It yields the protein CASSLGDRGHGDTQYF.

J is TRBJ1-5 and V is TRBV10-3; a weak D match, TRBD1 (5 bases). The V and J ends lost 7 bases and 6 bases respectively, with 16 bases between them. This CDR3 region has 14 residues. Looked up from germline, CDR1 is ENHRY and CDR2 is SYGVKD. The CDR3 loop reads CAIKPQGLGQPQHF. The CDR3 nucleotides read TGTGCCATCAAACCCCAGGGTTTGGGTCAGCCCCAGCATTTT.

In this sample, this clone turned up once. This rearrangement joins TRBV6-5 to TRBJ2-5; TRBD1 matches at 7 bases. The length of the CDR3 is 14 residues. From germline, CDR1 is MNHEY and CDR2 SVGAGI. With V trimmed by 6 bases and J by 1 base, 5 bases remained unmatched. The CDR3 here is CASSQQGSQETQYF. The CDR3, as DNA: TGTGCCAGCAGCCAACAGGGGTCCCAAGAGACCCAGTACTTC.

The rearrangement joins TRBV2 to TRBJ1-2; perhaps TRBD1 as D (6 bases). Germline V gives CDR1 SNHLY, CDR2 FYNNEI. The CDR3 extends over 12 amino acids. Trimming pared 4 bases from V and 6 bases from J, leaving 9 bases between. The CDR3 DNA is TGTGCCAGCAGTGCAGGGGACGATGGCTACACCTTC. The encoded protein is CASSAGDDGYTF.

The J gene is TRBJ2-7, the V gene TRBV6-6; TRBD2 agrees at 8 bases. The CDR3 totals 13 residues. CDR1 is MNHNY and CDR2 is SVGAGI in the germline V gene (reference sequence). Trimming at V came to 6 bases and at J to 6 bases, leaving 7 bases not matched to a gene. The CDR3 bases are TGTGCCAGCAGCCCGGGACTAGATCGCGAGCAGTACTTC. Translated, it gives CASSPGLDREQYF.

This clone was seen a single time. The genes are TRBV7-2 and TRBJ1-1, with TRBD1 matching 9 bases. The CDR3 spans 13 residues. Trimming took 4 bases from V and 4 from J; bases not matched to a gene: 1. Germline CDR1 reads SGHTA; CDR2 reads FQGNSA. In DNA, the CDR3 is TGTGCCAGCAGCTGGACAGGGGCCACTGAAGCTTTCTTT. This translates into CASSWTGATEAFF. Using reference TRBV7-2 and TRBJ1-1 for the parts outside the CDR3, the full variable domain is GAGVSQSPSNKVTEKGKDVELRCDPISGHTALYWYRQSLGQGLEFLIYFQGNSAPDKSGLPSDRFSAERTGGSVSTLTIQRTQQEDSAVYLCASSWTGATEAFFGQGTRLTVV.

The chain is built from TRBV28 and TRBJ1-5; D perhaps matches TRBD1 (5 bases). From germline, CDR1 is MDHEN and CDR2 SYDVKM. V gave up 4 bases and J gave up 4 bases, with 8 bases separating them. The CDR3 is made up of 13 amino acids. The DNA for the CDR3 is TGTGCCAGCAGTTGGGGGGGGAATCAGCCCCAGCATTTT. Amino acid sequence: CASSWGGNQPQHF.

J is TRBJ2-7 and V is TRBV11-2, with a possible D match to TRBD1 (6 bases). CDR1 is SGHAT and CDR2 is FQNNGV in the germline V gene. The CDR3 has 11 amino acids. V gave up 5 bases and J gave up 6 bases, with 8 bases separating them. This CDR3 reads CASSGGFEQYF. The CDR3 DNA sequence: TGTGCCAGCAGCGGGGGCTTCGAGCAGTACTTC.

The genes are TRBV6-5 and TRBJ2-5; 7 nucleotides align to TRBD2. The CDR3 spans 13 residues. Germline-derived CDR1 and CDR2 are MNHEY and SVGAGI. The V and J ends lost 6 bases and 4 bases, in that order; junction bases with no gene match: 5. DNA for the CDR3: TGTGCCAGCAGGACGACTAGCAGAGAGACCCAGTACTTC. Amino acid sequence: CASRTTSRETQYF.

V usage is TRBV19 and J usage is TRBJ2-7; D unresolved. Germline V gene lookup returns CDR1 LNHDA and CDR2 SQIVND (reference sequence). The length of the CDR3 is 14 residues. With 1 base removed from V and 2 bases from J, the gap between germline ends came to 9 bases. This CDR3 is CASSIVLGAYEQYF. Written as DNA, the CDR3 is TGTGCCAGTAGTATAGTTTTAGGAGCCTACGAGCAGTACTTC. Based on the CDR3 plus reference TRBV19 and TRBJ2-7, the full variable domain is DGGITQSPKYLFRKEGQNVTLSCEQNLNHDAMYWYRQDPGQGLRLIYYSQIVNDFQKGDIAEGYSVSREKKESFPLTVTSAQKNPTAFYLCASSIVLGAYEQYFGPGTRLTVT.

CDR3 sequence reads: CAAWDSYNEQFF. The CDR3 DNA is TGTGCCGCGTGGGACAGCTACAATGAGCAGTTCTTC. V usage is TRBV6-1 and J usage is TRBJ2-1, with 7 bases that match TRBD1. Per the germline V gene, CDR1 is MNHNS and CDR2 is SASEGT. The CDR3 has 12 amino acids. J gave up 3 bases and V 11 bases, and 4 bases lay outside the gene matches.

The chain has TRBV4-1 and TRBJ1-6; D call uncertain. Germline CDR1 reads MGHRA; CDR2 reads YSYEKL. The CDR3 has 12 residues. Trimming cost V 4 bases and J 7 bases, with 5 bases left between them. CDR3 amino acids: CASSLQNSPLHF. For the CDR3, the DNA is TGCGCCAGCAGCCTCCAAAATTCACCCCTCCACTTT.

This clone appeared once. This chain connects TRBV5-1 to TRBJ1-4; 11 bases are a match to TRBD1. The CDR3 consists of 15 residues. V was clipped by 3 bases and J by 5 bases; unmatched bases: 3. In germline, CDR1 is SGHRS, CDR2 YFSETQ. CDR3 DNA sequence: TGCGCCAGCAGCTCGGGGACAGGGGGAAATGAAAAACTGTTTTTT. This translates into CASSSGTGGNEKLFF.

CDR3 amino acids: CAISTLPGQGDSGPTYEQYF. CDR3 in DNA: TGTGCCATCAGTACCCTTCCGGGACAGGGGGATAGCGGGCCCACCTACGAGCAGTACTTC. V gene TRBV10-3 combines with J gene TRBJ2-7; TRBD1 aligns across 11 bases. V lost 5 bases to trimming and J lost 2 bases; unmatched junction nucleotides: 20. This CDR3 has 20 residues. The germline V gene has CDR1 ENHRY and CDR2 SYGVKD.